This T cell receptor beta chain was retrieved from a study of cytomegalovirus exposure and HLA in healthy donors. PCR primers comprised 60 Vbeta and 13 Jbeta primers. Using immunoSEQ multiplex PCR, the repertoire was profiled, and TCRdb retains in-frame clones only, with some absent. This sample's clone table lists about 88,000 clones. In nominal health when sampled, donors likely had unrecorded immune exposures nonetheless. This CDR3 is built from 13 residues. Per germline, CDR1 SGHVS and CDR2 FNYEAQ. Between the trimmed V and J ends, which lost 5 bases and 5 bases, there was a span of 10 bases. This chain connects TRBV7-6 to TRBJ1-5; D call uncertain. This clonotype was obtained from a girl aged 10 to 17 in good health and CMV-seropositive. The sequencing sample was made of PBMCs. CDR3 sequence reads: CASSRWEHQPQHF. In DNA form, the CDR3 reads TGTGCCAGCAGCAGATGGGAGCATCAGCCCCAGCATTTT.